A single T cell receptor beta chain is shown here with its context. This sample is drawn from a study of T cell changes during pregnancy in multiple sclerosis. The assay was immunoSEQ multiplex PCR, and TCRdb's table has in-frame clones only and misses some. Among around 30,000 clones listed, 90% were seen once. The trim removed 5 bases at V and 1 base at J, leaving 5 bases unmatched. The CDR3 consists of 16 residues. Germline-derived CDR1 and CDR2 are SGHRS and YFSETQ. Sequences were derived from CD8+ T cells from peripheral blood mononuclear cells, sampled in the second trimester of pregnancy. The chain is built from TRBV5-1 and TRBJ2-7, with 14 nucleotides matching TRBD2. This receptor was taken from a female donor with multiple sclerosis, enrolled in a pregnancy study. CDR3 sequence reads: CASRRGLAGGSYEQYF. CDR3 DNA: TGCGCCAGCAGACGAGGACTAGCGGGAGGTTCCTACGAGCAGTACTTC.